The 13 T cell receptor beta chains given below trace back to one sample, sequenced in a study of T-cell memory formation after mild COVID-19. TCRdb reprocessed the 5' RACE reads with MiXCR, giving one entry per CDR3 protein. The table lists more than 100,000 distinct CDR3 sequences, over 15% of them singletons. The sample was PBMCs or a T cell subset sorted from them (not recorded which). Every receptor here comes from a man aged 18 to 30 who had mild COVID-19 (a few samples of this study predate the infection). Cell type and time point are not known.

Points on this clonotype: Its ends do not fully match the called genes, so a read error is possible. The chain recombines TRBV7-9 with TRBJ2-1; D may match TRBD1 or TRBD2 (5 bases each). CDR1 and CDR2 from the germline V gene are SEHNR and FQNEAQ (reference sequence). CDR3 length equals 13 residues. The chain's CDR3 is CASSVAMGDEQFF. CDR3 DNA sequence: TGTGCCAGCAGCGTAGCTATGGGGGATGAGCAGTTCTTC.

This clonotype was observed a handful of times. This rearrangement joins TRBV5-1 to TRBJ1-4; D may be TRBD1 (6 bases). V lost 2 bases and J 4 bases, leaving 9 bases between the germline ends. Germline V gives CDR1 SGHRS, CDR2 YFSETQ. The CDR3 spans 14 residues. The CDR3 bases are TGCGCCAGCAGCTTCGGCAGGGGTAATGAAAAACTGTTTTTT. Amino acid sequence: CASSFGRGNEKLFF.

This clonotype appeared many times. The germline gene is not matched at one end of the junction; a read error may be the cause. The chain couples TRBV3-1 to TRBJ2-5; 8 nucleotides line up with TRBD1. This CDR3 has 20 amino acids. In germline, CDR1 is LGHDT, CDR2 YNNKEL (reference sequence). The CDR3 here is CASSQEARHRGALDPEIQYF. CDR3 bases: TGTGCCAGCAGCCAAGAAGCCCGGCACAGGGGGGCGCTAGATCCCGAGATCCAGTACTTC.

The chain employs TRBV3-1 and TRBJ1-2; no definite D call. Between the trimmed V and J ends, which lost 0 bases and 1 base, there was a span of 6 bases. CDR3 length: 14 amino acids. Germline V gene data show CDR1 as LGHDT and CDR2 as YNNKEL (reference sequence). The CDR3 region has the DNA TGTGCCAGCAGCCAAGAGGCCGTTAACTATGGCTACACCTTC. As protein: CASSQEAVNYGYTF.

This chain connects TRBV19 to TRBJ2-1, with 11 bases lining up with TRBD2. Germline-derived CDR1 and CDR2 are LNHDA and SQIVND (reference sequence). J gave up 3 bases and V 4 bases, and 2 bases lay outside the gene matches. The CDR3 covers 15 residues. CDR3 coding DNA: TGTGCCAGTAGTACTAGCGGGGGGATCTACAATGAGCAGTTCTTC. It is translated as CASSTSGGIYNEQFF. Looking up the rest from reference TRBV19 and TRBJ2-1 gives the full variable domain: DGGITQSPKYLFRKEGQNVTLSCEQNLNHDAMYWYRQDPGQGLRLIYYSQIVNDFQKGDIAEGYSVSREKKESFPLTVTSAQKNPTAFYLCASSTSGGIYNEQFFGPGTRLTVL.

The count of this clonotype is one. V is TRBV7-9 and J is TRBJ1-2; no firm D call. V was cut by 3 bases and J by 4 bases, with 15 bases left in between. Per the germline V gene, CDR1 is SEHNR and CDR2 is FQNEAQ (reference sequence). The CDR3 extends over 15 amino acids. The CDR3 spells CASSFPLLATYGYTF. Here the CDR3 DNA reads TGTGCCAGCAGCTTCCCCCTCCTGGCAACCTATGGCTACACCTTC.

Only a few counts were recorded for this clonotype. This sequence joins TRBV12-3 or TRBV12-4 and TRBJ1-4, with D perhaps matching TRBD1 (5 bases). Trimming removed 3 bases at V and 5 bases at J, with 10 bases between. This CDR3 region has 14 residues. CDR3 coding DNA: TGTGCCAGCAGTTTTCAGACAGAAAATGAAAAACTGTTTTTT. It specifies CASSFQTENEKLFF.

There are a few counts of this clonotype. The gene calls are TRBV12-3 or TRBV12-4 and TRBJ1-1; weak D call: TRBD1 (5 bases). V gave up 6 bases and J gave up 7 bases, with 12 bases separating them. The CDR3 length is 12 residues. In DNA form, the CDR3 reads TGTGCCAGCAGATCCCGGGACGGTGAAGCTTTCTTT. Amino acid sequence: CASRSRDGEAFF.

This clonotype was seen only a few times. This chain joins TRBV20-1 and TRBJ1-2, with 9 positions matching TRBD1. The germline gives CDR1 DFQATT, CDR2 SNEGSKA (reference sequence). Losses at the gene ends were 6 bases for V and 4 bases for J; bases not matched to a gene: 9. The length of the CDR3 is 14 residues. This chain's CDR3 is CSARTGAPSYGYTF. Written as DNA, the CDR3 is TGCAGTGCCCGGACAGGGGCCCCCTCCTATGGCTACACCTTC.

The V and J genes are TRBV20-1 and TRBJ2-1; 8 bases are shared with TRBD1. Germline V lookup: CDR1 DFQATT, CDR2 SNEGSKA (reference sequence). CDR3 length: 14 residues. V shed 3 bases, J shed 6 bases, and the junction held 7 bases outside the gene matches. CDR3 DNA sequence: TGCAGTGCTAGCTCTGGACAGGGAGGCAATGAGCAGTTCTTC. This translates into CSASSGQGGNEQFF.

V usage is TRBV12-3 or TRBV12-4 and J usage is TRBJ2-3; tentatively, D is TRBD1 or TRBD2 (5 bases each). The CDR3 has 13 amino acids. V was shortened by 2 bases and J by 8 bases, with 11 bases between the two germline ends. Here the CDR3 reads CASSLQTRGTQYF. CDR3 nucleotides: TGTGCCAGCAGTTTACAAACTAGGGGTACGCAGTATTTT.

The J gene is TRBJ2-1, the V gene TRBV10-3; D may be TRBD2 (5 bases). Per germline, CDR1 ENHRY and CDR2 SYGVKD. V lost 6 bases and J 6 bases, leaving 18 bases between the germline ends. The CDR3 consists of 15 residues. The CDR3 protein is CAIRRTGAPSNEQFF. The CDR3, as DNA: TGTGCCATCAGGAGGACTGGAGCTCCATCCAATGAGCAGTTCTTC.

This clonotype was recorded at least ten times. The chain joins TRBV14 to TRBJ2-5; D is unclear. Germline V CDR1 and CDR2: SGHDN, FVKESK. CDR3 length: 16 residues. Trimming removed 0 bases from V and 5 bases from J, with 16 bases in between. CDR3 loop: CASSQDSIYLKETQYF. The CDR3 nucleotides are TGTGCCAGCAGCCAAGATAGCATCTACCTGAAGGAGACCCAGTACTTC.